These T cell receptor beta chains were read from a single sample in a study of cytomegalovirus exposure and HLA in healthy donors. Sequenced by immunoSEQ multiplex PCR; TCRdb stores in-frame clones only, minus some. The sample lists over 150,000 clones; over 60% were seen once. The sequencing input was PBMCs. The source is a young woman in good health and CMV-seronegative. Each CDR3 is given with its conserved first and last residue.

V	J	CDR3
TRBV19	TRBJ2-1	CASSISRGEQFF
TRBV28	TRBJ1-1	CASRGLLNTEAFF
TRBV25-1	TRBJ2-6	CASSEFNSGANVLTF
TRBV19	TRBJ1-5	CASSTGTKSNQPQHF
TRBV9	TRBJ2-3	CASSELSHTSTDTQYF
TRBV7-9	TRBJ2-7	CASSTRNRGYEQYF
TRBV29-1	TRBJ2-5	CSVASRDRVETQYF
TRBV6-6	TRBJ2-1	CASSYRDRVNEQFF
TRBV5-5	TRBJ2-2	CASSPGEVTGELFF
TRBV4-1	TRBJ2-7	CASSQDSTSVNYEQYF
TRBV7-2	TRBJ2-2	CASSEQGPGELFF
TRBV7-6	TRBJ1-2	CASSLGPQGWDRYSPYGYTF
TRBV19	TRBJ2-7	CASSIDRGRGEQYF
TRBV28	TRBJ2-7	CASSWTSGSQRGYEQYF
TRBV4-1	TRBJ2-1	CASSQAGQGGDEQFF
TRBV4-1	TRBJ1-3	CASSRAAISGNTIYF
TRBV28	TRBJ1-5	CASISGGGRNQPQHF
TRBV10-3	TRBJ2-5	CAILRGETQYF
TRBV4-3	TRBJ2-5	CASSRQREGVETQYF
TRBV7-2	TRBJ1-1	CASSRRAAGDNTEAFF
TRBV6-1	TRBJ1-6	CASSEPDRGNSPLHF
TRBV27	TRBJ2-7	CASSYGTGDYEQYF
TRBV7-2	TRBJ1-5	CASSPGQNQPQHF
TRBV11-1	TRBJ2-3	CASSSPGLAGVTDTQYF
TRBV7-9	TRBJ2-6	CSSSLAGNVLTF
TRBV4-2	TRBJ2-1	CASTPGSGWSSYNEQFF
TRBV19	TRBJ1-5	CASSIGTGEYSNQPQHF